This TCR beta chain was documented in a study of monozygotic twins with cystic fibrosis. Findings and limits, study-wide: Monozygotic CF twins shared more identical nucleotide clonotypes than unrelated patients. The repertoire was suggested to be naive-dominated, clonality median about 0.0095. No link emerged between shared CDR3 counts and age, concordance or severity.

Assay: immunoSEQ multiplex PCR; the TCRdb copy retains only in-frame clones and omits some. The sample has tens of thousands of clones, about 96% seen once. Worth noting for this clone: Its specificity is not known.

In germline, CDR1 is SGHTS, CDR2 YDEGEE. The CDR3 is 13 amino acids. After removal of 5 bases from V and 5 bases from J, the junction contained 5 bases not matched to a gene. The clonotype comes from a girl aged 2 to 9 with cystic fibrosis. The sample consisted of blood. This chain joins TRBV5-8 and TRBJ1-1; TRBD1 matches at 8 bases. In DNA form, the CDR3 reads TGTGCCAGCAGAAGGACAGGGCGAACTGAAGCTTTCTTT. Amino acids: CASRRTGRTEAFF. Using reference TRBV5-8 and TRBJ1-1 for the parts outside the CDR3, the full variable domain is EAGVTQSPTHLIKTRGQQATLRCSPISGHTSVYWYQQALGLGLQFLLWYDEGEERNRGNFPPRFSGRQFPNYSSELNVNALELEDSALYLCASRRTGRTEAFFGQGTRLTVV.